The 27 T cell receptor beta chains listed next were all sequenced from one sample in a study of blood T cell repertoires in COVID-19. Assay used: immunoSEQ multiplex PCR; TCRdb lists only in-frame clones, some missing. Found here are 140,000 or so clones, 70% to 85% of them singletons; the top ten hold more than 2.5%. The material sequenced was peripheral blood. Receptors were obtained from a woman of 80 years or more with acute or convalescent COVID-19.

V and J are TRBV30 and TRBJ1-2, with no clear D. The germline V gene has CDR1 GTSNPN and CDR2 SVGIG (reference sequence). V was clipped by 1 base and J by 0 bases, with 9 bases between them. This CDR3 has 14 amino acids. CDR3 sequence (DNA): TGTGCCTGGAGTGCCCAGCGTCCTAACTATGGCTACACCTTC. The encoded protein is CAWSAQRPNYGYTF.

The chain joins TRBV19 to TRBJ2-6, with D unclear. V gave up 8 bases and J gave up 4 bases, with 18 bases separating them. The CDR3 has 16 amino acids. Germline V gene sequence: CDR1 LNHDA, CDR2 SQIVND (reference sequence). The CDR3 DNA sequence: TGTGCCAGTCACCACCATGGGCTGACCGGGGCCAACGTCCTGACTTTC. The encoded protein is CASHHHGLTGANVLTF.

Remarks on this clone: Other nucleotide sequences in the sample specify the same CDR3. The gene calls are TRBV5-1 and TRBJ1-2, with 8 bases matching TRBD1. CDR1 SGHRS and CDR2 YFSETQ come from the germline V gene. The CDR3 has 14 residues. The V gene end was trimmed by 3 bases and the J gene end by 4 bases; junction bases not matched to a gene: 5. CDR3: CASSSGQGGYGYTF. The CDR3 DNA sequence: TGCGCCAGCAGCTCCGGACAGGGAGGCTATGGCTACACCTTC.

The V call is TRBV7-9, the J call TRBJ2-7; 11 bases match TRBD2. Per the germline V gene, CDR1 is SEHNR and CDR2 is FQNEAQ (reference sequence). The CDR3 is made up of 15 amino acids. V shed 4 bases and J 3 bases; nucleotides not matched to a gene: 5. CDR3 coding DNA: TGTGCCAGCAGCTCCCTTAGCGGGGGGGACTACGAGCAGTACTTC. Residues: CASSSLSGGDYEQYF.

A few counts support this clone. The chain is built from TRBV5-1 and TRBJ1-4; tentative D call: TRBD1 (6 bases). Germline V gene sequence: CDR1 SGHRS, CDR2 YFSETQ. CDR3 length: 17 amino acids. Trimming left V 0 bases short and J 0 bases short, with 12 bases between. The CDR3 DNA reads TGCGCCAGCAGCTTGGAAGGGGGAAGGGCAACTAATGAAAAACTGTTTTTT. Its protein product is CASSLEGGRATNEKLFF.

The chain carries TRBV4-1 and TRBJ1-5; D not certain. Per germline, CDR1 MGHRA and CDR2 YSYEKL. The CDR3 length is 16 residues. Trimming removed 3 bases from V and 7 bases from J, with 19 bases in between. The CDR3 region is CASSHNGGWMEQPQHF. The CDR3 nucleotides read TGCGCCAGCAGCCATAATGGAGGGTGGATGGAACAGCCCCAGCATTTT.

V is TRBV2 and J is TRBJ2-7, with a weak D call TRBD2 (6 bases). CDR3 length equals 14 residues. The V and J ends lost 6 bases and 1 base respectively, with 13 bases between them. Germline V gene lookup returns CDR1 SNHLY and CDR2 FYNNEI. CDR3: CASRRWGESYEQYF. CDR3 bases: TGTGCCAGCAGGAGATGGGGGGAGTCCTACGAGCAGTACTTC.

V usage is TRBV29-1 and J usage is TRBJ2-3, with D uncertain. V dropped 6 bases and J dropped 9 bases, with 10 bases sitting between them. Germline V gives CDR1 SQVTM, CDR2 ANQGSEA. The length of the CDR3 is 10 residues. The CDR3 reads CSVRVKTQYF. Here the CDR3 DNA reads TGCAGCGTCCGGGTTAAGACGCAGTATTTT.

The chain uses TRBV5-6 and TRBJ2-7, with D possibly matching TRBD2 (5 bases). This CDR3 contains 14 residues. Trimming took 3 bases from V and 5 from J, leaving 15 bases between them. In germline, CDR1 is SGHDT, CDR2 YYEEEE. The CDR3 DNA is TGTGCCAGCAGCTCGATTACTAGTGCCCACGAGCAGTACTTC. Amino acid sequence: CASSSITSAHEQYF.

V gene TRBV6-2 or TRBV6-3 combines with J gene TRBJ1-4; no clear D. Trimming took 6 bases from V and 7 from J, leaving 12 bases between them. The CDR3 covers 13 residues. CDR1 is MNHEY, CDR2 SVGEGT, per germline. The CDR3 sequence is CASSLRTREKLFF. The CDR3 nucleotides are TGTGCCAGCAGCTTGCGGACTCGTGAAAAACTGTTTTTT.

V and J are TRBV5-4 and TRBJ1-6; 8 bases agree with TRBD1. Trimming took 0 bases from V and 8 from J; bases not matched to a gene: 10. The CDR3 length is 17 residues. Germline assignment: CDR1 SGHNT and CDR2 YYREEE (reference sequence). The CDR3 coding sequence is TGTGCCAGCAGCTTGGCGGGTGGCAGGGGGCGACATTCACCCCTCCACTTT. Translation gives CASSLAGGRGRHSPLHF.

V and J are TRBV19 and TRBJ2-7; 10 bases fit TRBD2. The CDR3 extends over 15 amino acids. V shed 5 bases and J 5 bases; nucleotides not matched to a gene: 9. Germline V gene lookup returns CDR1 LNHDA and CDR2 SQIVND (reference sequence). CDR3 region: CASSPQGGLANEQYF. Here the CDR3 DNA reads TGTGCCAGTAGTCCCCAGGGGGGACTAGCGAACGAGCAGTACTTC.

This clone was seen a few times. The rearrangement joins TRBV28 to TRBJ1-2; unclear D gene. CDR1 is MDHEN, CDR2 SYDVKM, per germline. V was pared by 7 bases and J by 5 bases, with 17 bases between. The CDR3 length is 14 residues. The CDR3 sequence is CASTLGPADYGYTF. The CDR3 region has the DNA TGTGCCAGCACCCTAGGCCCAGCGGATTATGGCTACACCTTC.

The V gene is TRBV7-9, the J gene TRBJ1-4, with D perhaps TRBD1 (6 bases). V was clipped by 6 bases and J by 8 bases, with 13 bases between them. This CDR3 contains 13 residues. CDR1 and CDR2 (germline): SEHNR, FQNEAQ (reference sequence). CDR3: CASRARTAEKLFF. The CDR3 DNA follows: TGTGCCAGCAGAGCCCGGACAGCCGAAAAACTGTTTTTT.

The CDR3 is CASGLQRHNEQFF. The CDR3 DNA follows: TGTGCTAGTGGTTTACAGAGACACAATGAGCAGTTCTTC. The chain links TRBV12-5 to TRBJ2-1; D is unresolved. V shed 3 bases and J shed 5 bases, with 8 bases lying between them. Germline CDR1 and CDR2: LGHNT and FRNRAP. There are 13 residues in the CDR3.

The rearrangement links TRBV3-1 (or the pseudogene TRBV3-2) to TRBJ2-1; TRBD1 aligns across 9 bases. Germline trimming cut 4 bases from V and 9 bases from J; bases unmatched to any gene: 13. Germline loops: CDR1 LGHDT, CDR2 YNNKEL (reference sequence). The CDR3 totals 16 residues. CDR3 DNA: TGTGCCAGCAGCCGCTTATCGGGACAGGGAGGGGGTGAGCAGTTCTTC. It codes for CASSRLSGQGGGEQFF.

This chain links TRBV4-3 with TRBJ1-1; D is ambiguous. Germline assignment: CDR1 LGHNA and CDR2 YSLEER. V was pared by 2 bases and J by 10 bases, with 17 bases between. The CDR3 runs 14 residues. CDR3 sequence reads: CASSQSGGSSRAFF. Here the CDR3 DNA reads TGCGCCAGCAGCCAATCAGGAGGGTCATCTCGAGCTTTCTTT.

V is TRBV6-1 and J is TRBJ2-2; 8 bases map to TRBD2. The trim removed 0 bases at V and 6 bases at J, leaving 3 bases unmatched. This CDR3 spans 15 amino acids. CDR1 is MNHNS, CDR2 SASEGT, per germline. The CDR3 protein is CASSEAGLVSGELFF. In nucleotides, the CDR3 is TGTGCCAGCAGTGAAGCGGGACTAGTTTCCGGGGAGCTGTTTTTT.

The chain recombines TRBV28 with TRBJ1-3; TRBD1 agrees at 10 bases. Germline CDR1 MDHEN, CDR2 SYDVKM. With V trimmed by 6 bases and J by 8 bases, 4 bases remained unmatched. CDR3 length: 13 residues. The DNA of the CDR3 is TGTGCCAGCAGGACAGGGGGCGCGGACACCATATATTTT. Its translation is CASRTGGADTIYF.

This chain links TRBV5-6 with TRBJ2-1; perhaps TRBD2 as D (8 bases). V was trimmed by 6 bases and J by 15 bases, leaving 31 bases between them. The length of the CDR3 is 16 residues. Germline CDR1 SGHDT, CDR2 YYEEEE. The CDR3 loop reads CASTKGAGLGEPVGFF. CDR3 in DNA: TGTGCCAGCACCAAGGGGGCGGGACTAGGGGAGCCGGTGGGGTTCTTC. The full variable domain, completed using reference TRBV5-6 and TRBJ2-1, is DAGVTQSPTHLIKTRGQQVTLRCSPKSGHDTVSWYQQALGQGPQFIFQYYEEEERQRGNFPDRFSGHQFPNYSSELNVNALLLGDSALYLCASTKGAGLGEPVGFFGPGTRLTVL.

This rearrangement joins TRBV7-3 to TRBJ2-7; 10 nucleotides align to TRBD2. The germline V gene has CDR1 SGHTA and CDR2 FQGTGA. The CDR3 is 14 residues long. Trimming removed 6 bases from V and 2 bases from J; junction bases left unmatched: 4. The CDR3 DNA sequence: TGTGCCAGCAGTCGAGCGGGGGGGACCTACGAGCAGTACTTC. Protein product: CASSRAGGTYEQYF.

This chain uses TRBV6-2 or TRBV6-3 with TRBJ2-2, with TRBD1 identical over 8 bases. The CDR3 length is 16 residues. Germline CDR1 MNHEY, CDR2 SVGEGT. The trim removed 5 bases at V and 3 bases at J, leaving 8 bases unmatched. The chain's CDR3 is CASSRAGTGDTGELFF. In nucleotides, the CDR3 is TGTGCCAGCAGTAGGGCCGGGACAGGAGACACCGGGGAGCTGTTTTTT.

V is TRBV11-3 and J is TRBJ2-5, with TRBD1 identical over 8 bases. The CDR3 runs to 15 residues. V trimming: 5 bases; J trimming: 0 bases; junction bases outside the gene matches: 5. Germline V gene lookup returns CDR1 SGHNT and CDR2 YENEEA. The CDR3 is CASSKRTGNQETQYF. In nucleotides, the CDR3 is TGTGCCAGCAGCAAACGGACAGGGAACCAAGAGACCCAGTACTTC.

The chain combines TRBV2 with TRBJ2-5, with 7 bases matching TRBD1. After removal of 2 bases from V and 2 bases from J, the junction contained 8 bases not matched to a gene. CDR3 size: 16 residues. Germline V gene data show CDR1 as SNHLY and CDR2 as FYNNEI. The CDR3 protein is CASSEFKGAAQETQYF. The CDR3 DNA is TGTGCCAGCAGTGAATTTAAGGGGGCGGCTCAAGAGACCCAGTACTTC.

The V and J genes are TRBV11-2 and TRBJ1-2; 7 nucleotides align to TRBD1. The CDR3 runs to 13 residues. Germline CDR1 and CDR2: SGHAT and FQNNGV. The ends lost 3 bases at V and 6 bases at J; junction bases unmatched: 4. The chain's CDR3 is CASSLTGTDGYTF. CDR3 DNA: TGTGCCAGCAGCTTGACCGGGACAGATGGCTACACCTTC.

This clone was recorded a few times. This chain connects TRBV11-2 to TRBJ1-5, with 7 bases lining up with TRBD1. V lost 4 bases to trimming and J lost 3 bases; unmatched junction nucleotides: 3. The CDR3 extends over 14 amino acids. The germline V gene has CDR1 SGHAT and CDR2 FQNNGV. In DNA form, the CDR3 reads TGTGCCAGCAGCTATGACAGGGTCAATCAGCCCCAGCATTTT. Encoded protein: CASSYDRVNQPQHF.

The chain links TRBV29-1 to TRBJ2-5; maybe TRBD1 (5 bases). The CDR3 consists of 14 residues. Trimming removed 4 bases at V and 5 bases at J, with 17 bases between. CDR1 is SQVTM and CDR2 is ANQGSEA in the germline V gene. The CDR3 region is CSVGVQGIRETQYF. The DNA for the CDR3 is TGCAGCGTTGGTGTCCAGGGTATACGGGAGACCCAGTACTTC.